This TCR beta chain was recorded in a study of T cells after posttransplantation cyclophosphamide. Points from the study as a whole: Skin or GI-infiltrating T cells shared few TRB sequences with blood.

Points on this clone: Its matching antigen is unknown. One end of the junction is discordant with germline, which a read error may explain.

The CDR3 covers 17 residues. Germline V gene data show CDR1 as SGHRS and CDR2 as YFSETQ. Profiled with immunoSEQ multiplex PCR; TCRdb holds only in-frame clones, not every one. The sample holds some 61,000 clones, about 93% seen once. The source material was PBMCs. V and J are TRBV5-1 and TRBJ2-3; TRBD1 matches at 8 bases. This receptor was identified in a woman in her 30s in good health and a related stem cell transplant donor. Here the CDR3 DNA reads TGCGCCGGCAGCTACGACCACCGGGACAGGTACACAGATACGCAGTATTTT. Its protein is CAGSYDHRDRYTDTQYF.